The subject of this entry is one T cell receptor beta chain. Its specificity is unknown. The CDR3 sequence is 15 residues long. The V end lost 3 bases, the J end lost 7 bases, and 13 bases lay between the germline ends. Germline V gene lookup returns CDR1 PRHDT and CDR2 FYEKMQ (reference sequence). The source of the sample is a study of neoadjuvant anti-PD-1 for oral cavity cancer. Whole-study findings and limits: Each response group had just a few patients in TCR analyses.

Described time point: after neoadjuvant nivolumab, at surgical resection. The method was immunoSEQ multiplex PCR; TCRdb's version includes in-frame clones alone and lacks a portion of them. Of 5,500 to 7,500 clones in the sample, around 50% were seen once. This TCR was sampled from a person between 35 and 79 years old with oral cavity squamous cell carcinoma. The sample was tumor tissue, taken after nivolumab (anti-PD-1) treatment. This rearrangement joins TRBV13 to TRBJ1-6; D is perhaps TRBD1 (5 bases). CDR3 protein: CASSFSGGKNSPLHF. For the CDR3, the DNA is TGTGCCAGCAGCTTCTCGGGGGGTAAAAATTCACCCCTCCACTTT. Drawing the rest from reference TRBV13 and TRBJ1-6, the complete variable domain is AAGVIQSPRHLIKEKRETATLKCYPIPRHDTVYWYQQGPGQDPQFLISFYEKMQSDKGSIPDRFSAQQFSDYHSELNMSSLELGDSALYFCASSFSGGKNSPLHFGNGTRLTVT.